This TCR beta chain was found in a study of shared clonotypes between healthy human individuals. Clones were sequenced by immunoSEQ multiplex PCR, and TCRdb holds only the in-frame ones, with some missing. The sample records 2 million to 2.5 million clones, about 90% being singletons. CDR1 LNHDA and CDR2 SQIVND come from the germline V gene (reference sequence). The CDR3 runs to 15 residues. Trimming took 6 bases from V and 3 from J, leaving 14 bases between them. The study's findings and limits: Since donors were few, the genetic and exposure-history diversity represented was limited.

As for this clone: Its target is not known.

This clonotype originated in a man younger than 35 in good health. Some clones in this sample may be carry-over from other donors' samples. V is TRBV19 and J is TRBJ2-2, with a weak D call TRBD1 (7 bases). The sequencing input was naive CD4+ T cells from PBMCs. The sample's subset: CD45RA+ positively selected. CDR3 coding DNA: TGTGCCAGTAGCATCCAGGGGGAGGACACCGGGGAGCTGTTTTTT. Its protein product is CASSIQGEDTGELFF.